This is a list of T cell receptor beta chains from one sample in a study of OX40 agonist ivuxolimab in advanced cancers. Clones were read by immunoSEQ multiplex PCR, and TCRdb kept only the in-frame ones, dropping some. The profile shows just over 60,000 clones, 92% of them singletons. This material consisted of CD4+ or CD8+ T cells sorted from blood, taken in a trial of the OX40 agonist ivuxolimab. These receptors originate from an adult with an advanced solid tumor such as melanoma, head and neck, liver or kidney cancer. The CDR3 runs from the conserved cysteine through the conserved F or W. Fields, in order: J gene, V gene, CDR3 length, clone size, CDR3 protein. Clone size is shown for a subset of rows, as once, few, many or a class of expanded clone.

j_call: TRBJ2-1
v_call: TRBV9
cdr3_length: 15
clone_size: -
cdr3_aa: CASSVAGDRIYEQFF

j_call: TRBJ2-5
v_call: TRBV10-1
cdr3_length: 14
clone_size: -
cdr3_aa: CASSVAGGDETQYF

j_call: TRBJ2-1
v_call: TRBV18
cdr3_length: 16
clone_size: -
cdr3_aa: CASSPASGGAYNEQFF

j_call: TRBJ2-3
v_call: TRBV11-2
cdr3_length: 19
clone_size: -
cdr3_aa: CASSLAWTSGGAPVDTQYF

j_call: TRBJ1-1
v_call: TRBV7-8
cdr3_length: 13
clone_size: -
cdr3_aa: CASSLGGSTEAFF

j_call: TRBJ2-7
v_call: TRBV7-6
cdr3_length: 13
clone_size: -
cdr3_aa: CASSLGTQSEQYF

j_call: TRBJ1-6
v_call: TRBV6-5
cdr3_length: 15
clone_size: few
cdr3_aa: CASSYSRQRMTPLHF

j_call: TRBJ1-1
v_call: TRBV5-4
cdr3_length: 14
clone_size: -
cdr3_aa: CASHPYLNTRQAFF

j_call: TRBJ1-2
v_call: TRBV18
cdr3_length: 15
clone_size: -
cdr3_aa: CASSLIRDSNYGYTF

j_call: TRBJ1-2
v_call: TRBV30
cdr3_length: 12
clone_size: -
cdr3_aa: CAWGTANYGYTF

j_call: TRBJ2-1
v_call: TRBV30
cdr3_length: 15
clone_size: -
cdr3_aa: CAWTRGLGGHNEQFF

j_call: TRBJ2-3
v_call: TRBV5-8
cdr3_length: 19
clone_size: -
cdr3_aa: CASSLGGTSGITSTDTQYF

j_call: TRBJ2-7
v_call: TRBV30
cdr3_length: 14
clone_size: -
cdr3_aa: CAWSPGLRGREQYF

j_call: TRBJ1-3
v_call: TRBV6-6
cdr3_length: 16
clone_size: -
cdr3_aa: CASSYGSLFSGNTIYF

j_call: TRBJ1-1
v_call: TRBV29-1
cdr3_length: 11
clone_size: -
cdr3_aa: CSVLTNTEAFF

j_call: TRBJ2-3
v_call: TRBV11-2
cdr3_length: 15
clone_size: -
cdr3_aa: CASSLEGGSTDTQYF

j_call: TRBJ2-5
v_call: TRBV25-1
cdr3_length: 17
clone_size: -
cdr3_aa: CASSEGQSALMAETQYF

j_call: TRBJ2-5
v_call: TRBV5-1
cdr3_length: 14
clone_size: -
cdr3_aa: CASSFGAGQETQYF

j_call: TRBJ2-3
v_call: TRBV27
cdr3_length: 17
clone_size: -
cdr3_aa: CASSSRFGRQATDTQYF

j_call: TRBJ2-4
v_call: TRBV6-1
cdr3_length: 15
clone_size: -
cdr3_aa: CASRGVSGAKNIQYF

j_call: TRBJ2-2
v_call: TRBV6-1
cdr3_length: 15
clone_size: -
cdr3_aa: CASSEVGTVTGELFF

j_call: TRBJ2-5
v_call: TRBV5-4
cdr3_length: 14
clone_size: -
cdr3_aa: CASSLPDRQETQYF

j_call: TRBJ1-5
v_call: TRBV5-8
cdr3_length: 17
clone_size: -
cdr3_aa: CASSALPGQGFYQPQHF

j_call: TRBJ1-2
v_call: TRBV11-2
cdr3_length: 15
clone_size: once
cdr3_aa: CASSLDKFLTYGYTF

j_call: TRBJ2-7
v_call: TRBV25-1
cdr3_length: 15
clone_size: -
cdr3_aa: CASTELLAISYEQYF

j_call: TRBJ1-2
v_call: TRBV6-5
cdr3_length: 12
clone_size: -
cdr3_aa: CASRWTGNGYTF

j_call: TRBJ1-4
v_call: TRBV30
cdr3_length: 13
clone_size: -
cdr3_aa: CAWTLGGNEKLFF

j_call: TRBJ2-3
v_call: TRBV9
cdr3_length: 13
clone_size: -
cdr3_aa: CASSLPGADTQYF

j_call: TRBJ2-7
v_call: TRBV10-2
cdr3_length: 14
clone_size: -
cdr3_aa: CASSPDRRSYEQYF